Listed here are 6 T cell receptor beta chains from one sample, sequenced in a study of shared clonotypes between healthy human individuals. The method was immunoSEQ multiplex PCR; TCRdb's version includes in-frame clones alone and lacks a portion of them. The sample includes some 980,000 clones, over 75% of them seen just once. The source material was memory CD4+ T cells sorted from blood. Subset: CD45RA-negative fraction. These receptors were taken from a man aged 18 to 30 in good health.

The V and J genes are TRBV4-1 and TRBJ2-7; D possibly corresponds to TRBD1 (6 bases). Trimming left V 0 bases short and J 3 bases short, with 9 bases between. The germline V gene has CDR1 MGHRA and CDR2 YSYEKL. The CDR3 runs to 14 residues. CDR3 sequence reads: CASSQDPRGYEQYF. DNA for the CDR3: TGCGCCAGCAGCCAAGATCCCAGGGGCTACGAGCAGTACTTC.

This clone showed up just a few times. Other DNA variants within this sample encode the same CDR3. The genes are TRBV6-5 and TRBJ1-5, with D tentatively TRBD1 (6 bases). The CDR3 has 13 amino acids. CDR1 and CDR2 from the germline V gene are MNHEY and SVGAGI. Trimming shortened V by 2 bases and J by 4 bases, and 6 bases separated the two germline ends. CDR3 sequence (DNA): TGTGCCAGCAGTTACGACAGGAATCAGCCCCAGCATTTT. Its protein is CASSYDRNQPQHF.

The CDR3 spells CASRSLRASGNTIYF. The CDR3 DNA follows: TGTGCCAGCAGATCCCTTAGGGCCTCAGGAAACACCATATATTTT. V and J are TRBV11-2 and TRBJ1-3; D is uncertain. The CDR3 sequence is 15 residues long. CDR1 is SGHAT and CDR2 is FQNNGV in the germline V gene. V shed 6 bases and J shed 4 bases, with 16 bases lying between them. The variable domain in full, completed from reference TRBV11-2 and TRBJ1-3, reads EAGVAQSPRYKIIEKRQSVAFWCNPISGHATLYWYQQILGQGPKLLIQFQNNGVVDDSQLPKDRFSAERLKGVDSTLKIQPAKLEDSAVYLCASRSLRASGNTIYFGEGSWLTVV.

J is TRBJ2-7 and V is TRBV6-6; the match to TRBD2 covers 8 bases. This CDR3 has 15 amino acids. Losses at the gene ends were 3 bases for V and 4 bases for J; bases not matched to a gene: 8. CDR1 and CDR2 from the germline V gene are MNHNY and SVGAGI (reference sequence). The CDR3: CASSYRGSGAYEQYF. The CDR3 DNA reads TGTGCCAGCAGTTATCGCGGTAGCGGGGCTTACGAGCAGTACTTC.

The CDR3 nucleotides are TGCGCCAGCAGCTTGGACGTCTCCGGGGGGCAGTTCTTC. This translates into CASSLDVSGGQFF. This rearrangement joins TRBV5-1 to TRBJ2-1, with D possibly being TRBD2 (6 bases). The length of the CDR3 is 13 residues. Trimming took off 0 bases at V and 12 bases at J, with 13 bases between the two ends. CDR1 and CDR2 from the germline V gene are SGHRS and YFSETQ.

This clone was detected only once. The J gene is TRBJ2-7, the V gene TRBV5-6; 8 bases are a match to TRBD1. V gave up 4 bases and J gave up 5 bases; unmatched junction bases: 8. Germline V gene data show CDR1 as SGHDT and CDR2 as YYEEEE. This CDR3 spans 14 amino acids. The DNA of the CDR3 is TGTGCCAGCAGCCCGAGGACAGGGTCCAACGAGCAGTACTTC. The encoded protein is CASSPRTGSNEQYF.